This T cell receptor beta chain was identified during a study of prognosis after radiotherapy for stage I lung cancer. Background on the study: Every lung cancer patient of the non-small cell type was deemed medically inoperable.

Amplification of TCR beta CDR3 from genomic DNA used two-round multiplex PCR. Specific primers for each TRBV and TRBJ gene were what first-round PCR used. TCRdb re-analysed the multiplex PCR reads in MiXCR, keeping a single row per CDR3 protein. The data contain approximately 20,000 distinct CDR3 sequences, approximately 26% of them seen just once; the ten biggest clones take up approximately 23%. This clonotype was seen many times. The germline gives CDR1 GTSNPN, CDR2 SVGIG (reference sequence). The CDR3 consists of 13 residues. The V gene lost 0 bases and the J gene lost 1 base, with 4 bases spanning the gap. Peripheral blood samples of roughly 5.9 milliliters were drawn at each of two time points.

This rearrangement joins TRBV30 to TRBJ1-5; D is ambiguous. The input for sequencing was PBMCs, taken before or after stereotactic body radiation therapy (not recorded which). This sequence was found in a donor aged 50 or older with non-small cell lung cancer. Here the CDR3 reads CAWSVQSNQPQHF. DNA for the CDR3: TGTGCCTGGAGTGTACAAAGCAATCAGCCCCAGCATTTT.